What follows is one T cell receptor (beta chain) and its context. Its matching antigen is unknown. This sample stems from a study of regulatory dendritic cells for organ transplantation. Sequencing was performed with immunoSEQ multiplex PCR; in TCRdb, only in-frame clones are kept and a portion is missing. There are roughly 35,000 clones in the sample; roughly 91% occur only once, and 0.055% to 0.08% lies in the top ten. Whole-study findings and limits: Among resting subsets, memory CD8+ cells contained the most alloreactive clonotypes. Regulatory dendritic cells appeared to expand memory CD8+ clones less than mature ones.

Memory T cells were CD45RO+, naive were CD45RA+, sorted by FACS. The junction had 9 bases not matched to a gene; V was cut back by 6 bases and J by 5 bases. The CDR3 is 15 residues long. Germline CDR1 reads MNHNY; CDR2 reads SVGAGI (reference sequence). The receptor was isolated from a human donor in good health. The J gene is TRBJ2-7, the V gene TRBV6-6; TRBD2 matches 11 bases. The sample was naive CD4+ T cells from blood. Noted subset: CD45RA+ naive T cells. The CDR3 reads CASRTRLAGRDEQYF. The DNA of the CDR3 is TGTGCCAGCAGGACCAGACTAGCGGGACGGGACGAGCAGTACTTC.